The 26 T cell receptor beta chains presented below share a single source sample, sequenced in a study of T-cell reconstitution after alpha-beta-depleted transplantation in children (dated by TCRdb to about 2016). Libraries were prepared through PCR. The instrument given in TCRdb is Illumina HiSeq 2500. Molecular barcoding was employed in the preparation of TCR libraries, with unique molecular identifiers being used to normalize TCRbeta repertoire quantification. The raw public reads went through TCRdb reprocessing: fastp at Q25, MiXCR clone calling, in-frame beta chains kept. Rows with a matching CDR3 protein are joined into one entry that keeps the most common DNA and genes. The sample table contains approximately 430,000 distinct CDR3 sequences; only one count was recorded for 15% to 20% of them. The ten largest account for 25% to 30% of the sample. Sample treatment or condition, as interpreted from the label and publication: allogeneic hematopoietic cell transplantation with graft depleted of TCRalphabeta T cells and CD19 B cells.

The material was PBMCs, mostly from graft donor cells, obtained 360 days after TCRalphabeta/CD19-depleted stem cell transplant. Receptors were obtained from a boy under two years old who had a stem cell transplant for Wiskott-Aldrich syndrome, so the T cells may come from the graft donor.

This chain links TRBV6-5 with TRBJ2-3; weak D call: TRBD2 (6 bases). V lost 0 bases and J lost 3, with 13 bases in between. Looked up from germline, CDR1 is MNHEY and CDR2 is SVGAGI. The CDR3 is 16 amino acids. CDR3 in DNA: TGTGCCAGCAGTTACTCGAATCAGGGAGGTACAGATACGCAGTATTTT. This encodes CASSYSNQGGTDTQYF.

V and J are TRBV6-1 and TRBJ2-7, with 7 bases fitting TRBD1. The germline V gene has CDR1 MNHNS and CDR2 SASEGT. The CDR3 spans 13 residues. V shed 8 bases, J shed 3 bases, and the junction held 7 bases outside the gene matches. The CDR3 coding sequence is TGTGCCAGCGGAAACAGGGGAAGCTACGAGCAGTACTTC. This gives the protein CASGNRGSYEQYF.

This clonotype was seen a handful of times. The CDR3 is CASSPGTSGGPMPNEQFF. DNA for the CDR3: TGTGCCAGCAGCCCCGGGACTAGCGGGGGGCCGATGCCAAATGAGCAGTTCTTC. The rearrangement links TRBV7-7 to TRBJ2-1; TRBD2 matches at 15 bases. The CDR3 totals 18 residues. V shed 5 bases and J 7 bases; nucleotides not matched to a gene: 12. In germline, CDR1 is SSHAT, CDR2 FNYEAQ (reference sequence).

This clonotype was seen more than once but under ten times. The chain couples TRBV13 to TRBJ2-1; a weak D match, TRBD2 (5 bases). The CDR3 spans 17 residues. V dropped 5 bases and J dropped 1 base, with 18 bases sitting between them. Germline CDR1 is PRHDT and CDR2 is FYEKMQ (reference sequence). The CDR3 loop is CASSSLWRPGSYNEQFF. CDR3 DNA: TGTGCCAGCAGCAGTCTCTGGAGGCCGGGGTCCTACAATGAGCAGTTCTTC. The full variable domain, its missing parts supplied by reference TRBV13 and TRBJ2-1, is AAGVIQSPRHLIKEKRETATLKCYPIPRHDTVYWYQQGPGQDPQFLISFYEKMQSDKGSIPDRFSAQQFSDYHSELNMSSLELGDSALYFCASSSLWRPGSYNEQFFGPGTRLTVL.

The rearrangement links TRBV2 to TRBJ1-3; D unresolved. Trimming pared 5 bases from V and 0 bases from J, leaving 17 bases between. The CDR3 spans 17 residues. Looked up from germline, CDR1 is SNHLY and CDR2 is FYNNEI. The CDR3 nucleotides read TGTGCCAGCAGTCCGACATTCGTACCCCGCTCTGGAAACACCATATATTTT. Its translation is CASSPTFVPRSGNTIYF.

This clonotype was observed a handful of times. CDR3 protein: CASSLATSGPVSYEQYF. The CDR3 bases are TGTGCCAGCAGCTTAGCTACTAGCGGCCCCGTCTCCTACGAGCAGTACTTC. This chain uses TRBV11-2 with TRBJ2-7; 8 bases line up with TRBD2. Per germline, CDR1 SGHAT and CDR2 FQNNGV. V lost 1 base and J lost 0; bases outside the gene matches: 8. The CDR3 totals 17 residues.

The chain is built from TRBV20-1 and TRBJ2-1; TRBD1 or TRBD2 may be the D gene (6 bases each). The ends were cut back, 3 bases at V and 4 bases at J, with 16 bases in the middle. CDR1 and CDR2 (germline): DFQATT, SNEGSKA (reference sequence). The CDR3 consists of 15 residues. CDR3 region: CSASLVGGLYNEQFF. The DNA for the CDR3 is TGCAGTGCTAGTCTAGTAGGGGGGCTATACAATGAGCAGTTCTTC.

This chain uses TRBV9 with TRBJ1-6; D is perhaps TRBD1 (6 bases). Germline V gene sequence: CDR1 SGDLS, CDR2 YYNGEE. V gave up 2 bases and J gave up 6 bases, with 12 bases separating them. The CDR3 loop spans 15 amino acids. CDR3 in DNA: TGTGCCAGCAGCGTTGACGGGACACTTAATTCACCCCTCCACTTT. Amino acids: CASSVDGTLNSPLHF.

This clonotype was detected a few times. This chain links TRBV18 with TRBJ2-5, with TRBD1 matching 10 bases. Germline V gene lookup returns CDR1 KGHSH and CDR2 LQKENI. CDR3 length equals 19 residues. Unmatched junction bases numbered 17, after V lost 6 bases and J lost 1 base. The CDR3 region is CASSLNRDRGLIVQETQYF. In DNA, the CDR3 is TGTGCCAGCTCTCTGAACCGGGACAGGGGTTTAATCGTCCAAGAGACCCAGTACTTC.

The chain uses TRBV7-2 and TRBJ2-1; D not certain. CDR3 length: 16 amino acids. CDR1 and CDR2 from the germline V gene are SGHTA and FQGNSA. Deletions cut 1 base from V and 0 bases from J, with 10 bases between. The CDR3 loop reads CASSLGVKSSYNEQFF. The CDR3 DNA follows: TGTGCCAGCAGCTTAGGTGTCAAGAGCTCCTACAATGAGCAGTTCTTC.

V usage is TRBV27 and J usage is TRBJ2-7; D might be TRBD1 (6 bases). CDR1 MNHEY and CDR2 SMNVEV come from the germline V gene (reference sequence). Trimming stripped 5 bases from V and 1 base from J, with 18 bases between. The CDR3 contains 16 residues. The CDR3 bases are TGTGCCAGCAGTCCATCCCAGGGGCTTCTTTCCTACGAGCAGTACTTC. It codes for CASSPSQGLLSYEQYF.

This chain links TRBV5-1 with TRBJ1-1, with D unclear. V was clipped by 0 bases and J by 8 bases, with 11 bases between them. The CDR3 is made up of 13 amino acids. Germline CDR1 reads SGHRS; CDR2 reads YFSETQ. The CDR3 DNA follows: TGCGCCAGCAGCTTGGGAGGCACTGGGGAAGCTTTCTTT. Protein sequence: CASSLGGTGEAFF.

V usage is TRBV7-2 and J usage is TRBJ2-7; 7 bases fit TRBD1. This CDR3 region has 14 residues. Looked up from germline, CDR1 is SGHTA and CDR2 is FQGNSA. Germline trimming cut 4 bases from V and 2 bases from J; bases unmatched to any gene: 5. The CDR3 region has the DNA TGTGCCAGCAGCTCCGACAGGGTCGCCTACGAGCAGTACTTC. Translating gives CASSSDRVAYEQYF.

This sequence joins TRBV11-2 and TRBJ2-1, with 8 bases that match TRBD2. The CDR3 contains 16 residues. The V segment lost 1 base and the J segment 6 bases; nucleotides outside the gene matches: 8. Germline CDR1 SGHAT, CDR2 FQNNGV. Here the CDR3 DNA reads TGTGCCAGCAGCTTAGCGGGAGGGTTTACCAGCAATGAGCAGTTCTTC. Its protein is CASSLAGGFTSNEQFF.

The chain couples TRBV18 to TRBJ2-6; the D is unclear. This CDR3 contains 15 residues. Germline CDR1 KGHSH, CDR2 LQKENI. V lost 0 bases and J lost 1, with 4 bases in between. The DNA for the CDR3 is TGTGCCAGCTCACCACCGAGTTCTGGGGCCAACGTCCTGACTTTC. Translating gives CASSPPSSGANVLTF. Using reference TRBV18 and TRBJ2-6 for the parts outside the CDR3, the full variable domain is NAGVMQNPRHLVRRRGQEARLRCSPMKGHSHVYWYRQLPEEGLKFMVYLQKENIIDESGMPKERFSAEFPKEGPSILRIQQVVRGDSAAYFCASSPPSSGANVLTFGAGSRLTVL.

The rearrangement uses TRBV12-3 or TRBV12-4 and TRBJ1-5; D call uncertain. The CDR3 spans 15 residues. Trimming took off 1 base at V and 1 base at J, with 8 bases between the two ends. The CDR3 DNA follows: TGTGCCAGCAGTTTAGATCCGGGGAGCAATCAGCCCCAGCATTTT. Protein product: CASSLDPGSNQPQHF.

CDR3 protein: CASSFRERQEGPYNEQFF. The CDR3 coding sequence is TGTGCCAGCAGCTTCCGGGAACGGCAAGAGGGGCCCTACAATGAGCAGTTCTTC. This chain connects TRBV7-9 to TRBJ2-1, with D perhaps given as TRBD1 or TRBD2 (5 bases each). V shed 3 bases and J shed 2 bases, with 20 bases lying between them. CDR1 and CDR2 (germline): SEHNR, FQNEAQ (reference sequence). The CDR3 contains 18 residues.

This clonotype has ten or more counts. V is TRBV12-5 and J is TRBJ2-2; D not certain. CDR1 is LGHNT and CDR2 is FRNRAP in the germline V gene. The CDR3 totals 17 residues. The V end lost 2 bases, the J end lost 4 bases, and 17 bases lay between the germline ends. The DNA for the CDR3 is TGTGCTAGTGGTTTGCGACCCAAGGACGGATTCACCGGGGAGCTGTTTTTT. Protein product: CASGLRPKDGFTGELFF.

V gene TRBV2 combines with J gene TRBJ2-7; 11 nucleotides match TRBD2. With 4 bases clipped from V and 1 base from J, the junction kept 3 bases outside the gene matches. The CDR3 covers 15 residues. Germline V CDR1 and CDR2: SNHLY, FYNNEI. The DNA for the CDR3 is TGTGCCAGCAGTGCCACTAGCGGGGGTTCCTACGAGCAGTACTTC. The encoded protein is CASSATSGGSYEQYF.

This clonotype was observed a handful of times. The J gene is TRBJ1-4, the V gene TRBV13; unclear D gene. CDR1 is PRHDT, CDR2 FYEKMQ, per germline (reference sequence). This CDR3 spans 14 amino acids. Trimming removed 5 bases at V and 3 bases at J, with 10 bases between. CDR3 DNA sequence: TGTGCCAGCAGCGGTAGTCCTTCTAATGAAAAACTGTTTTTT. The encoded protein is CASSGSPSNEKLFF.

This clonotype has only a few counts. This chain connects TRBV7-2 to TRBJ2-5; 8 bases fit TRBD2. Trimming took 5 bases from V and 9 from J; bases not matched to a gene: 20. This CDR3 contains 17 residues. Germline values: CDR1 SGHTA, CDR2 FQGNSA. The CDR3 region is CASSPSRGGGHPGAQYF. CDR3 sequence (DNA): TGTGCCAGCAGCCCAAGTCGTGGCGGGGGGCACCCCGGGGCCCAGTACTTC.

This chain links TRBV4-1 with TRBJ2-2, with no clear D. Trimming took off 2 bases at V and 3 bases at J, with 10 bases between the two ends. The CDR3 consists of 15 residues. Germline CDR1 reads MGHRA; CDR2 reads YSYEKL. The DNA of the CDR3 is TGCGCCAGCAGCCAATCACCCCCGGACACCGGGGAGCTGTTTTTT. This encodes CASSQSPPDTGELFF.

This clonotype was seen a few times. The V and J genes are TRBV5-1 and TRBJ2-1, with a possible D match to TRBD2 (7 bases). Per the germline V gene, CDR1 is SGHRS and CDR2 is YFSETQ. The CDR3 consists of 19 residues. Trimming pared 2 bases from V and 0 bases from J, leaving 21 bases between. CDR3 sequence (DNA): TGCGCCAGCAGCTTTCCACCACGCGAAAGGGGGGGCTCCTACAATGAGCAGTTCTTC. It is translated as CASSFPPRERGGSYNEQFF.

This clonotype was observed a few times. This chain uses TRBV6-5 with TRBJ2-2; no clear D gene. This CDR3 region has 17 residues. The V gene's germline CDR1 is MNHEY and CDR2 SVGAGI. V lost 4 bases and J 0 bases, leaving 15 bases between the germline ends. CDR3: CASSFYYRTANTGELFF. As DNA, the CDR3 is TGTGCCAGCAGTTTCTACTACCGGACGGCGAACACCGGGGAGCTGTTTTTT.

This clonotype was observed a few times. V gene TRBV9 combines with J gene TRBJ2-2; 8 bases are shared with TRBD2. The ends lost 4 bases at V and 8 bases at J; junction bases unmatched: 16. The CDR3 is made up of 17 amino acids. Looked up from germline, CDR1 is SGDLS and CDR2 is YYNGEE. As DNA, the CDR3 is TGTGCCAGCAGCCCCCGGGGGGGACTAGGCCTGATGGGGGAGCTGTTTTTT. It translates to CASSPRGGLGLMGELFF.

This clonotype showed up just a few times. The DNA of the CDR3 is TGCGCCAGCAGCCAAGTCGCAGGGGAGTTCTACGAGCAGTACTTC. Translated: CASSQVAGEFYEQYF. The chain couples TRBV4-1 to TRBJ2-7, with D possibly TRBD1 on 6 matching bases. The CDR3 covers 15 residues. Trimming shortened V by 1 base and J by 3 bases, and 13 bases separated the two germline ends. Germline lookup yields CDR1 MGHRA and CDR2 YSYEKL.